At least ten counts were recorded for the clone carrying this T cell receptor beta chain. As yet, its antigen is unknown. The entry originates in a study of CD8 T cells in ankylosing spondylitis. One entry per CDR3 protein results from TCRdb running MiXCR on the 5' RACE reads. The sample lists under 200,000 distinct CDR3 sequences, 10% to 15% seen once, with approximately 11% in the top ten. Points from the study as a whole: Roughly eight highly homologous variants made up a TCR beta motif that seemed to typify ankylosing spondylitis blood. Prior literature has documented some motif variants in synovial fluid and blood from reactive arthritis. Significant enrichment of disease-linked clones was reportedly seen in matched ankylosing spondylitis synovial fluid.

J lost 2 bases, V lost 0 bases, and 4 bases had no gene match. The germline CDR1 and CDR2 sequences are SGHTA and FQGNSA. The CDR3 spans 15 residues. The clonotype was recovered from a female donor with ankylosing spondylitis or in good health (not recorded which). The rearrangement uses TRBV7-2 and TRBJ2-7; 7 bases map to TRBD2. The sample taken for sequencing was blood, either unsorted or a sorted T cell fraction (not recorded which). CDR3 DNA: TGTGCCAGCAGCTTAGCGGCTAGCGGACCCTACGAGCAGTACTTC. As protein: CASSLAASGPYEQYF.